This paragraph covers one TCR beta chain sequence. This entry is derived from a study of blood T cells in healthy people across ages. For the second PCR, which ran for 7 to 11 cycles, a sample-barcoded 5' primer and a J-beta primer mix were used. One entry per CDR3 protein, called by TCRdb with MiXCR from the 5' RACE reads. The repertoire holds around 1.5 million distinct CDR3 sequences, with about 43% as singletons. V lost 1 base and J lost 12; bases outside the gene matches: 12. CDR1 is LGHDT, CDR2 YNNKEL, per germline (reference sequence). The CDR3 consists of 15 residues. This clonotype was sampled from a woman aged 18-29 years in good health. Specimen: blood. The rearrangement uses TRBV3-1 and TRBJ2-7, with 10 nucleotides matching TRBD2. CDR3 region: CASSQGSQRLAGPYF. CDR3 nucleotides: TGTGCCAGCAGCCAAGGGTCCCAAAGACTAGCGGGTCCGTACTTC.